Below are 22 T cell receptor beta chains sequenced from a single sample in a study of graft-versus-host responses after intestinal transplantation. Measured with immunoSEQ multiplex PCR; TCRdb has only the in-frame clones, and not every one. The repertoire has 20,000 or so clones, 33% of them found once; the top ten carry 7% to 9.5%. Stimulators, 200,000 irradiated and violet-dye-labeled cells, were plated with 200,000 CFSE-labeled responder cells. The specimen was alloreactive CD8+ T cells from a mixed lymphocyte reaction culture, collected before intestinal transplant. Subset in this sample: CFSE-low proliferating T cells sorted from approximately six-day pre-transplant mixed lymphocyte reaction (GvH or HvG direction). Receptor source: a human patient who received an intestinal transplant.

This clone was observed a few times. CDR3 DNA sequence: TGTGCCAGCACTAGCTCCAGGGGAGGCCACACTGAAGCTTTCTTT. Amino acid sequence: CASTSSRGGHTEAFF. The V and J genes are TRBV6-1 and TRBJ1-1; the D gene is possibly TRBD1 (6 bases). Trimming removed 7 bases at V and 3 bases at J, with 18 bases between. The germline gives CDR1 MNHNS, CDR2 SASEGT. There are 15 residues in the CDR3.

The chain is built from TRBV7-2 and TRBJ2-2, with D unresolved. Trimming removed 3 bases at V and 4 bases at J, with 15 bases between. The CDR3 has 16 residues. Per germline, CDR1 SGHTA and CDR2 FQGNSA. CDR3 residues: CASSFFTEKPTGELFF. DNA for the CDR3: TGTGCCAGCAGCTTTTTTACCGAGAAACCCACCGGGGAGCTGTTTTTT.

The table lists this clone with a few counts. The CDR3: CACGLVQTNNEQFF. The CDR3 region has the DNA TGTGCCTGCGGACTAGTACAGACTAACAATGAGCAGTTCTTC. The chain employs TRBV30 and TRBJ2-1; the match to TRBD2 covers 7 bases. This CDR3 comprises 14 residues. Trimming cost V 6 bases and J 5 bases; bases outside gene matches: 10. Germline V gives CDR1 GTSNPN, CDR2 SVGIG (reference sequence). Full variable domain (remainder filled in from reference TRBV30 and TRBJ2-1): SQTIHQWPATLVQPVGSPLSLECTVEGTSNPNLYWYRQAAGRGLQLLFYSVGIGQISSEVPQNLSASRPQDRQFILSSKKLLLSDSGFYLCACGLVQTNNEQFFGPGTRLTVL.

Here the CDR3 reads CASSLLGGSTDTQYF. As DNA, the CDR3 is TGTGCCAGCAGCTTATTGGGGGGGAGCACAGATACGCAGTATTTT. The rearrangement joins TRBV7-9 to TRBJ2-3, with 7 bases matching TRBD2. The CDR3 runs to 15 residues. With 2 bases clipped from V and 0 bases from J, the junction kept 2 bases outside the gene matches. Looked up from germline, CDR1 is SEHNR and CDR2 is FQNEAQ (reference sequence).

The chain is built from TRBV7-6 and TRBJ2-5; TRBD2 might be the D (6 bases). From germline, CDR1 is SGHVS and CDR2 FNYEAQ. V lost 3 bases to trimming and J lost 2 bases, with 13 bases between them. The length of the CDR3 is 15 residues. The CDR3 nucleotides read TGTGCCAGCAGCTTCGAGACGGGGGTACAAGAGACCCAGTACTTC. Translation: CASSFETGVQETQYF. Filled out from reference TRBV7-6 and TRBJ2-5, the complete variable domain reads GAGVSQSPRYKVTKRGQDVALRCDPISGHVSLYWYRQALGQGPEFLTYFNYEAQQDKSGLPNDRFSAERPEGSISTLTIQRTEQRDSAMYRCASSFETGVQETQYFGPGTRLLVL.

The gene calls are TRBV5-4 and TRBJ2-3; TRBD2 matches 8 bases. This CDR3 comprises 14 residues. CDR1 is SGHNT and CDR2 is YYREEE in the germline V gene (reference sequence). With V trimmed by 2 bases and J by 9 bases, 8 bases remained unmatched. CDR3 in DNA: TGTGCCAGCAGCTTCAAAATTAGCGGGGAGACGCAGTATTTT. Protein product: CASSFKISGETQYF.

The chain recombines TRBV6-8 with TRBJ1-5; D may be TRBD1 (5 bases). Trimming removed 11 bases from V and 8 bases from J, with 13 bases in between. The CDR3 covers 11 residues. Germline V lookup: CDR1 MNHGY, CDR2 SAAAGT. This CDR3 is CAAGPGEPQHF. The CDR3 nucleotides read TGTGCCGCGGGGCCTGGGGAGCCCCAGCATTTT.

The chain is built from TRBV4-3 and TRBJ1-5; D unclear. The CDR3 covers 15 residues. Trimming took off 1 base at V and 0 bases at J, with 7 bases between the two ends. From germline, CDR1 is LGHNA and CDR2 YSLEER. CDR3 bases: TGCGCCAGCAGCCAAGGGCAGCATAGCAATCAGCCCCAGCATTTT. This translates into CASSQGQHSNQPQHF.

The CDR3 region has the DNA TGTGCCAGCAGCCAGACAGGGGTCGAGCAGTACTTC. Its protein product is CASSQTGVEQYF. This chain joins TRBV7-6 and TRBJ2-7; 8 nucleotides match TRBD1. J was trimmed by 6 bases and V by 5 bases; bases with no gene match: 3. CDR3 length: 12 amino acids. The germline V gene has CDR1 SGHVS and CDR2 FNYEAQ.

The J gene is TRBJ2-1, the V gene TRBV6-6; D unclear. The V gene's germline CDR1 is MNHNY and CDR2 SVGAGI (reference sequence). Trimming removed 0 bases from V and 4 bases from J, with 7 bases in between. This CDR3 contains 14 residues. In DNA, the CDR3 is TGTGCCAGCAGTTACTCGGGCTCATACAATGAGCAGTTCTTC. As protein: CASSYSGSYNEQFF.

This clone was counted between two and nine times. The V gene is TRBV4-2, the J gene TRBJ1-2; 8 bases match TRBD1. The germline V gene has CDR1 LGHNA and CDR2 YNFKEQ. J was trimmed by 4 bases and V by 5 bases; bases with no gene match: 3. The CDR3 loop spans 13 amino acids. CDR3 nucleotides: TGTGCCAGCAGCGGCGGGACAGGCTATGGCTACACCTTC. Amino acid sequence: CASSGGTGYGYTF.

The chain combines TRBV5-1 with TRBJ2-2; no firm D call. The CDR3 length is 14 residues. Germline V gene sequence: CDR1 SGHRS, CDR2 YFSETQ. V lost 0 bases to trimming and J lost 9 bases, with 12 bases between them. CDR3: CASSLVLPCRELFF. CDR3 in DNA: TGCGCCAGCAGCTTGGTCCTCCCCTGCCGGGAGCTGTTTTTT.

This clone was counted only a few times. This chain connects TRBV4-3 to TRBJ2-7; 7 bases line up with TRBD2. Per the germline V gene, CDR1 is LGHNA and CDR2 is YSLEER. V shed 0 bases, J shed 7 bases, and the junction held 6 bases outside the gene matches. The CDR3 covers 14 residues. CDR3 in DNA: TGCGCCAGCAGCCAAGAAACGGGAGGAGGTGAGCAGTACTTC. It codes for CASSQETGGGEQYF.

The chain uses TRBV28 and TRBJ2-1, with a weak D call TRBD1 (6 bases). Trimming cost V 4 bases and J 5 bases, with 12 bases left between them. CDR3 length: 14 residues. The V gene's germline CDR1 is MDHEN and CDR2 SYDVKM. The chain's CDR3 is CASSSIRDNNEQFF. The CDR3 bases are TGTGCCAGCAGTTCTATTCGGGACAACAATGAGCAGTTCTTC.

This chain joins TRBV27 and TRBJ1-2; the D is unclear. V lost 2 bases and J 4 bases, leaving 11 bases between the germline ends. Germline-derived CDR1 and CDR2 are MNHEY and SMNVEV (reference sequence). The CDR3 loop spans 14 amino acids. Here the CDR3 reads CASSLVGFGYGYTF. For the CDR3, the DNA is TGTGCCAGCAGTTTAGTAGGGTTCGGCTATGGCTACACCTTC.

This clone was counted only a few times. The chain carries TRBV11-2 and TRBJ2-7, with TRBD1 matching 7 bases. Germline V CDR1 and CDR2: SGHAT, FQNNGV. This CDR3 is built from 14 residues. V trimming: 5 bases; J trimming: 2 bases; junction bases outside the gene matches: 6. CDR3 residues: CASSPTGVTYEQYF. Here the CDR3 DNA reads TGTGCCAGCAGCCCTACAGGGGTGACCTACGAGCAGTACTTC.

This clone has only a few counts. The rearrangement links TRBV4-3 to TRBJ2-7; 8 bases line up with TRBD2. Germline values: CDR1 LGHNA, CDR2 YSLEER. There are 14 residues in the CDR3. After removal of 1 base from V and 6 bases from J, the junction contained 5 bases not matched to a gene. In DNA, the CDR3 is TGCGCCAGCAGCCAAGTGTCTCGGGAGGGCGAGCAGTACTTC. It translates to CASSQVSREGEQYF.

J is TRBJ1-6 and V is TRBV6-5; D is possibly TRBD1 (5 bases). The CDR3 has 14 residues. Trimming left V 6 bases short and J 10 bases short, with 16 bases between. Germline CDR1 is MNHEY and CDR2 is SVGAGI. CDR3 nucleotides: TGTGCCAGCAGAGGGACGGCTCAATGGTCACCCCTCCACTTT. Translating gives CASRGTAQWSPLHF.

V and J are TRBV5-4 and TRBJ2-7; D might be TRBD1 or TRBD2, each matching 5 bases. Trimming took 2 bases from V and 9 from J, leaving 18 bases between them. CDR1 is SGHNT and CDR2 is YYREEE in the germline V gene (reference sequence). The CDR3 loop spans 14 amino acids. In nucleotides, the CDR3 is TGTGCCAGCAGCTTCGGGGACCCGAGTCACGGGCAGTACTTC. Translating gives CASSFGDPSHGQYF.

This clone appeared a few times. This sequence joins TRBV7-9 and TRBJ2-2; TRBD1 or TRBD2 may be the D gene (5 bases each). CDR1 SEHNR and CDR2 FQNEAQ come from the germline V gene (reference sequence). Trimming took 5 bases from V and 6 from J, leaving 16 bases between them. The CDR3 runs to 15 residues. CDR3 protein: CASSHPFGDPGELFF. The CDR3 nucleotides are TGTGCCAGCAGCCACCCTTTTGGGGACCCCGGGGAGCTGTTTTTT.

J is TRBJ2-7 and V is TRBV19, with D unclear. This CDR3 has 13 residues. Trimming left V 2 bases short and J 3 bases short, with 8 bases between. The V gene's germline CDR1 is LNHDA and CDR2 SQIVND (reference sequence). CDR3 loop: CASSITMSYEQYF. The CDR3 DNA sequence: TGTGCCAGTAGTATAACGATGAGCTACGAGCAGTACTTC.

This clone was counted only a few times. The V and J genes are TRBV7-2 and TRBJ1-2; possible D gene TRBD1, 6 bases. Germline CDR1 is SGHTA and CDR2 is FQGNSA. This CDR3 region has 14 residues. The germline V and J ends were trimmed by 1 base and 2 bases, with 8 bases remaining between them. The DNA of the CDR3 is TGTGCCAGCAGCTTAGGGCAGGGGAACTATGGCTACACCTTC. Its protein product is CASSLGQGNYGYTF.